This passage covers 5 T cell receptor beta chains from one sample sequenced in a study of T cell responses to AZD1222 COVID-19 vaccine listed by TCRdb under 2021. What the time point label conveys for this sample: about 28 days (+/-7) after the second vaccine dose. Libraries were constructed by the immunoSEQ multiplex PCR assay. Entries here come from immuneACCESS through TCRdb and include only in-frame sequences with V and J called. Some clones fail to appear in such tables; in the studies checked, an unresolved V gene covers under half of the shortfall, and the cause of the remainder is unknown. The sample records about 140,000 clones, just under 95% of which are singletons. The top ten clones comprise about 6.7% of the sample. Sequenced here: peripheral blood, sampled 28 days after the second AZD1222 dose. The receptors here all came from an adult who received the AZD1222 COVID-19 vaccine.

The rearrangement uses TRBV5-1 and TRBJ1-6, with 8 bases identical to TRBD1. Germline CDR1 is SGHRS and CDR2 is YFSETQ. The CDR3 spans 15 residues. V shed 2 bases, J shed 7 bases, and the junction held 5 bases outside the gene matches. CDR3 DNA: TGCGCCAGCAGCTTTCGAGGGACAGGCAATTCACCCCTCCACTTT. Translating gives CASSFRGTGNSPLHF.

J is TRBJ1-2 and V is TRBV2, with D possibly being TRBD1 (6 bases). The CDR3 has 17 amino acids. Between the trimmed V and J ends, which lost 7 bases and 0 bases, there was a span of 21 bases. Germline V CDR1 and CDR2: SNHLY, FYNNEI. CDR3 nucleotides: TGTGCCAGCACCATTGACAGGTCCAGAGAAGCTAACTATGGCTACACCTTC. This sequence encodes CASTIDRSREANYGYTF.

This rearrangement joins TRBV7-2 to TRBJ2-3; a weak D match, TRBD2 (7 bases). Trimming took off 5 bases at V and 6 bases at J, with 15 bases between the two ends. Germline values: CDR1 SGHTA, CDR2 FQGNSA. This CDR3 is 14 amino acids long. The chain's CDR3 is CASSPDGGPDTQYF. CDR3 DNA sequence: TGTGCCAGCAGCCCTGACGGGGGGCCCGATACGCAGTATTTT. The complete variable domain, with remaining parts taken from reference TRBV7-2 and TRBJ2-3, reads GAGVSQSPSNKVTEKGKDVELRCDPISGHTALYWYRQSLGQGLEFLIYFQGNSAPDKSGLPSDRFSAERTGGSVSTLTIQRTQQEDSAVYLCASSPDGGPDTQYFGPGTRLTVL.

This chain links TRBV19 with TRBJ2-2, with 9 bases that match TRBD1. In germline, CDR1 is LNHDA, CDR2 SQIVND (reference sequence). This CDR3 comprises 14 residues. Unmatched junction bases numbered 6, after V lost 7 bases and J lost 6 bases. CDR3 sequence: CASNGQGWAGELFF. The CDR3, as DNA: TGTGCCAGTAATGGACAGGGGTGGGCCGGGGAGCTGTTTTTT.

The chain combines TRBV7-3 with TRBJ2-2; 7 bases match TRBD1. The CDR3 covers 14 residues. The V gene's germline CDR1 is SGHTA and CDR2 FQGTGA. Trimming at V came to 8 bases and at J to 1 base, leaving 4 bases not matched to a gene. The CDR3 DNA reads as TGTGCCAGCGGACAGGCAGGGAACACCGGGGAGCTGTTTTTT. Translating it yields CASGQAGNTGELFF.